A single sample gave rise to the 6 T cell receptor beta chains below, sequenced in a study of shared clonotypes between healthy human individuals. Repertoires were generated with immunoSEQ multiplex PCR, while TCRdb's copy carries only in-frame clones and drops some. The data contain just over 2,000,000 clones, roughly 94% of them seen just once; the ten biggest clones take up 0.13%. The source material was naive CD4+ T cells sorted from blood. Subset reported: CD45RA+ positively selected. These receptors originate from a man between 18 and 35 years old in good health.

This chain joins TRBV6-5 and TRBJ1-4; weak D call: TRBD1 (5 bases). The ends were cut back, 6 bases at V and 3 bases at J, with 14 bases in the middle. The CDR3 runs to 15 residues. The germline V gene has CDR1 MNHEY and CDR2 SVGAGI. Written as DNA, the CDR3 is TGTGCCAGCAGGAAAACCAGGGCGCCTAATGAAAAACTGTTTTTT. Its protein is CASRKTRAPNEKLFF.

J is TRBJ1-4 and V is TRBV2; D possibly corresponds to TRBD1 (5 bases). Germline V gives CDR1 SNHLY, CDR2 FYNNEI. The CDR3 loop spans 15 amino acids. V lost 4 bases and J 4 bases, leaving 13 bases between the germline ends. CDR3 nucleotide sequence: TGTGCCAGCAGTGGATCGGCAGGGAGTAATGAAAAACTGTTTTTT. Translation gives CASSGSAGSNEKLFF.

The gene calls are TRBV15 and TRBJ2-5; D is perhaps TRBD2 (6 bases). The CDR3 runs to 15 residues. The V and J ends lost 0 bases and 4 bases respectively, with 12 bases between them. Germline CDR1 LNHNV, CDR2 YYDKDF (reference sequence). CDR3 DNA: TGTGCCACCAGCAGAGAAGGAGGGGTAAGAGAGACCCAGTACTTC. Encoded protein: CATSREGGVRETQYF.

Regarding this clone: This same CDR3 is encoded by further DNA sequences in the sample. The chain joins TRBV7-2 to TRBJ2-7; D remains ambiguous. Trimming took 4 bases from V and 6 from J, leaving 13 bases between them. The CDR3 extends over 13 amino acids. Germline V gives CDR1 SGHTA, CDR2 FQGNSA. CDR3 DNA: TGTGCCAGCAGCTCGGGCCCTCCAGGCGAGCAGTACTTC. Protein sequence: CASSSGPPGEQYF.

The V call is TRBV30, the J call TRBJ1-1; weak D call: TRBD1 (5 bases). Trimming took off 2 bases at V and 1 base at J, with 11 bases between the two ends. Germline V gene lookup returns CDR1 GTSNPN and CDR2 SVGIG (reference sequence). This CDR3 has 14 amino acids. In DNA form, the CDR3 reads TGTGCCTGGAGTCGGGACTTACGGAACACTGAAGCTTTCTTT. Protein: CAWSRDLRNTEAFF.

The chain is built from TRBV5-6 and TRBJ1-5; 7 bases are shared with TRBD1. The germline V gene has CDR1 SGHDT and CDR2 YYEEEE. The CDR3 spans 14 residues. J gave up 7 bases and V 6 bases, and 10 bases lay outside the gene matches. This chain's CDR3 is CASTQGGQGQPQHF. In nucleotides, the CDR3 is TGTGCCAGCACCCAGGGGGGCCAGGGCCAGCCCCAGCATTTT.